These T cell receptor beta chains were read from a single sample in a study of blood T cells in healthy people across ages. TCRdb reprocessed the 5' RACE reads with MiXCR, giving one entry per CDR3 protein. The repertoire holds hundreds of thousands of distinct CDR3 sequences, around 52% seen once, with roughly 13% in the top ten. The sample was blood. Receptor source: a woman older than 75 in good health. The CDR3 runs from the conserved cysteine through the conserved F or W.

TRBV5-4	CASSWGSGLAVYNEQYF
TRBV2	CASCLAKNIQYF
TRBV2	CASSLRMIEAFF
TRBV7-9	CASSSGTLQETQYF
TRBV29-1	CSVVSGGLSEQFF
TRBV10-3	CAIRTGTHNEQFF
TRBV2	CASPTGGRGGTQYF
TRBV6-6	CASSYPRDRGSYQPQHF
TRBV4-1	CASSQDPDQPQHF
TRBV28	CASTVAGGINEQFF
TRBV29-1	CSVQGSPETQYF
TRBV3-1	CASSASRRNTQYF
TRBV5-1	CASSWTSGNEQFF
TRBV28	CASSQRRTGRYEQYF
TRBV12-3/TRBV12-4	CASRETGTALNEQFF
TRBV7-2	CASSLGTWAGGPRDTQYF
TRBV3-1	CASSPIRDITTDTQYF
TRBV7-8	CASSVLAGPPGYF
TRBV5-1	CASSSRTGGNTEAFF
TRBV7-2	CASSLGTSGGDSHEQFF
TRBV6-1	CASSEAPSGSSYNEQFF
TRBV2	CASSEDRIRDSQYF
TRBV7-9	CASIPGEAFF
TRBV27	CASSFTGNSYNEQFF
TRBV18	CASSPEAWGNADTQYF
TRBV6-4	CASSTGPIFNNEQFF
TRBV3-1	CASSQFTGAGEQFF
TRBV29-1	CSVPRGSGANVLTF